These 26 T cell receptor beta chains came from one sample sequenced in a study of T cells in Graves' hyperthyroidism and ophthalmopathy. TCR beta CDR3 regions were amplified from RNA. The primer set for the first-round RT-PCR of the TCR CDR3 was HTBI. One entry per CDR3 protein, called by TCRdb with MiXCR from the multiplex PCR reads. The sample has 300,000 or so distinct CDR3 sequences, around 20% seen once. Sequenced input: blood. The receptors stem from a woman in her 50s with Graves' hyperthyroidism.

The genes are TRBV30 and TRBJ2-1, with D perhaps assigned TRBD1 or TRBD2 (6 bases each). The CDR3 extends over 13 amino acids. Germline V gene lookup returns CDR1 GTSNPN and CDR2 SVGIG (reference sequence). The V and J ends lost 2 bases and 6 bases respectively, with 11 bases between them. Written as DNA, the CDR3 is TGTGCCTGGAGTTGGGGGGCAGTCAATGAGCAGTTCTTC. Translation: CAWSWGAVNEQFF. The full variable domain, in which reference TRBV30 and TRBJ2-1 provide the parts outside the CDR3, is SQTIHQWPATLVQPVGSPLSLECTVEGTSNPNLYWYRQAAGRGLQLLFYSVGIGQISSEVPQNLSASRPQDRQFILSSKKLLLSDSGFYLCAWSWGAVNEQFFGPGTRLTVL.

This clonotype was detected many times. The gene calls are TRBV18 and TRBJ1-5; a weak D match, TRBD1 (5 bases). V lost 1 base and J 5 bases, leaving 12 bases between the germline ends. This CDR3 comprises 15 residues. Per germline, CDR1 KGHSH and CDR2 LQKENI. CDR3 in DNA: TGTGCCAGCTCACCACTCGGCCAGGGAGATCAGCCCCAGCATTTT. It yields the protein CASSPLGQGDQPQHF.

The chain is built from TRBV12-3 or TRBV12-4 and TRBJ1-2, with D possibly being TRBD1 (5 bases). V was trimmed by 1 base and J by 8 bases, leaving 20 bases between them. There are 16 residues in the CDR3. CDR3 DNA sequence: TGTGCCAGCAGTTTAGGATACCAGGGACTTCTGGGGGGCTACACCTTC. Encoded protein: CASSLGYQGLLGGYTF.

This chain uses TRBV19 with TRBJ2-1; D is tentatively TRBD1 or TRBD2 (5 bases each). The CDR3 length is 15 residues. V lost 5 bases and J 2 bases, leaving 13 bases between the germline ends. The germline V gene encodes CDR1 LNHDA and CDR2 SQIVND (reference sequence). The CDR3 DNA reads as TGTGCCAGTAGTGGCCGGGACGTCGCCTACAATGAGCAGTTCTTC. Translating gives CASSGRDVAYNEQFF.

In its sample, this clonotype was seen many times. The chain has TRBV2 and TRBJ2-7, with D perhaps matching TRBD1 (6 bases). V was pared by 7 bases and J by 5 bases, with 9 bases between. Per the germline V gene, CDR1 is SNHLY and CDR2 is FYNNEI. The length of the CDR3 is 11 residues. The CDR3 region is CASIWGHEQYF. The CDR3 region has the DNA TGTGCCAGCATCTGGGGGCACGAGCAGTACTTC.

This clonotype has a handful of counts. This chain uses TRBV3-1 with TRBJ1-2; TRBD1 matches 7 bases. Germline assignment: CDR1 LGHDT and CDR2 YNNKEL (reference sequence). CDR3 size: 14 residues. The trim removed 6 bases at V and 2 bases at J, leaving 6 bases unmatched. The DNA of the CDR3 is TGTGCCAGCAGGCCGACAGGGAAGAACTATGGCTACACCTTC. This encodes CASRPTGKNYGYTF.

This clonotype was found many times. The CDR3 is CASSSSFAGHSYEQYF. DNA of the CDR3: TGTGCCAGCAGTTCCTCCTTCGCGGGACACTCCTACGAGCAGTACTTC. V and J are TRBV28 and TRBJ2-7; D is perhaps TRBD1 or TRBD2 (6 bases each). Germline CDR1 and CDR2: MDHEN and SYDVKM. V lost 4 bases and J lost 0, with 16 bases in between. The CDR3 loop spans 16 amino acids.

J is TRBJ2-2 and V is TRBV19; no firm D call. Trimming took 3 bases from V and 4 from J, leaving 9 bases between them. This CDR3 region has 14 residues. Germline V CDR1 and CDR2: LNHDA, SQIVND (reference sequence). The CDR3 spells CASSMSGLTGELFF. The CDR3 region has the DNA TGTGCCAGTAGTATGTCAGGTCTCACCGGGGAGCTGTTTTTT.

The CDR3 loop is CSASKGTNTGELFF. DNA for the CDR3: TGCAGTGCTAGTAAGGGAACGAACACCGGGGAGCTGTTTTTT. J is TRBJ2-2 and V is TRBV20-1; D is unresolved. The length of the CDR3 is 14 residues. CDR1 is DFQATT and CDR2 is SNEGSKA in the germline V gene (reference sequence). V lost 3 bases to trimming and J lost 0 bases, with 8 bases between them.

Written as DNA, the CDR3 is TGTGCCAGCAGTCTCGGGACAGGGACATTCTACACCTTC. Translated: CASSLGTGTFYTF. The chain couples TRBV3-1 to TRBJ1-2; 9 bases line up with TRBD1. J was trimmed by 10 bases and V by 6 bases; bases with no gene match: 9. CDR1 LGHDT and CDR2 YNNKEL come from the germline V gene (reference sequence). The length of the CDR3 is 13 residues.

J is TRBJ2-7 and V is TRBV29-1; TRBD1 matches 8 bases. Looked up from germline, CDR1 is SQVTM and CDR2 is ANQGSEA. This CDR3 has 13 residues. V lost 4 bases, J lost 3 bases, and 5 bases stayed unmatched. CDR3 loop: CSVGQGRLYEQYF. The CDR3 DNA sequence: TGCAGCGTTGGACAGGGGAGACTCTACGAGCAGTACTTC.

This clonotype has only a few counts. V usage is TRBV2 and J usage is TRBJ2-5; 9 nucleotides match TRBD2. The CDR3 extends over 17 amino acids. Germline V gene lookup returns CDR1 SNHLY and CDR2 FYNNEI. Trimming at V came to 5 bases and at J to 0 bases, leaving 10 bases not matched to a gene. This CDR3 is CASSMSSGILDQETQYF. The CDR3 DNA reads TGTGCCAGCAGTATGTCTAGCGGGATCTTGGACCAAGAGACCCAGTACTTC. Together with reference TRBV2 and TRBJ2-5, the CDR3 gives the full variable domain: EPEVTQTPSHQVTQMGQEVILRCVPISNHLYFYWYRQILGQKVEFLVSFYNNEISEKSEIFDDQFSVERPDGSNFTLKIRSTKLEDSAMYFCASSMSSGILDQETQYFGPGTRLLVL.

This clonotype was detected many times. The chain employs TRBV20-1 and TRBJ2-7, with 8 bases fitting TRBD1. The CDR3 contains 13 residues. The V gene end was trimmed by 3 bases and the J gene end by 3 bases; junction bases not matched to a gene: 4. Germline CDR1 reads DFQATT; CDR2 reads SNEGSKA (reference sequence). The chain's CDR3 is CSASSGTGYEQYF. In DNA, the CDR3 is TGCAGTGCTAGTTCCGGGACAGGCTACGAGCAGTACTTC.

J is TRBJ1-5 and V is TRBV2; 7 bases are a match to TRBD1. Germline CDR1 is SNHLY and CDR2 is FYNNEI. V lost 10 bases to trimming and J lost 4 bases; unmatched junction nucleotides: 4. The CDR3 runs to 12 residues. The CDR3 reads CATSTGNQPQHF. For the CDR3, the DNA is TGTGCCACTTCGACAGGGAATCAGCCCCAGCATTTT.

This clonotype was observed many times. The gene calls are TRBV14 and TRBJ2-5; D is perhaps TRBD1 (6 bases). This CDR3 has 15 residues. V was clipped by 4 bases and J by 5 bases, with 17 bases between them. Germline lookup yields CDR1 SGHDN and CDR2 FVKESK. CDR3 in amino acids: CASSRGHNVYETQYF. The CDR3 region has the DNA TGTGCCAGCAGCCGGGGACACAACGTTTATGAGACCCAGTACTTC.

At least ten counts were recorded for this clonotype. The chain is built from TRBV28 and TRBJ2-7; 7 bases match TRBD2. The CDR3 spans 14 residues. CDR1 is MDHEN and CDR2 is SYDVKM in the germline V gene. The V and J ends lost 4 bases and 4 bases, in that order; junction bases with no gene match: 7. The CDR3 coding sequence is TGTGCCAGCAGTTCCCCTGCGGGAGTATACGAGCAGTACTTC. This codes for CASSSPAGVYEQYF.

This clonotype was seen only once. CDR3 nucleotides: TGTGCCAGCAGCTTAGACCCCTCAGGGGGCTGGGGCACTGAAGCTTTCTTT. Amino acid sequence: CASSLDPSGGWGTEAFF. This rearrangement joins TRBV11-3 to TRBJ1-1, with 8 bases matching TRBD1. With 0 bases clipped from V and 4 bases from J, the junction kept 10 bases outside the gene matches. The CDR3 is 17 amino acids. Looked up from germline, CDR1 is SGHNT and CDR2 is YENEEA.

This chain connects TRBV6-1 to TRBJ1-2; TRBD1 matches 7 bases. Germline assignment: CDR1 MNHNS and CDR2 SASEGT. V gave up 3 bases and J gave up 4 bases; unmatched junction bases: 5. This CDR3 is 14 amino acids long. The DNA for the CDR3 is TGTGCCAGCAGTGACCCAGGGGGTAGCTATGGCTACACCTTC. This codes for CASSDPGGSYGYTF.

V is TRBV20-1 and J is TRBJ2-3, with 10 bases that match TRBD1. The length of the CDR3 is 15 residues. V lost 0 bases, J lost 3 bases, and 3 bases stayed unmatched. Germline assignment: CDR1 DFQATT and CDR2 SNEGSKA (reference sequence). Here the CDR3 DNA reads TGCAGTGCTAGAGATGGGGACAGGGGTACAGATACGCAGTATTTT. It is translated as CSARDGDRGTDTQYF.

This clonotype appeared many times. The J gene is TRBJ1-5, the V gene TRBV7-8, with unresolved D. Germline values: CDR1 SGHVS, CDR2 FQNEAQ. The CDR3 is made up of 14 amino acids. V was shortened by 3 bases and J by 0 bases, with 6 bases between the two germline ends. CDR3 amino acids: CASSLRGSNQPQHF. The CDR3 DNA is TGTGCCAGCAGCTTGCGGGGTAGCAATCAGCCCCAGCATTTT.

This clonotype occurred many times. This chain joins TRBV2 and TRBJ1-5; D uncertain. The CDR3 consists of 13 residues. The germline V gene encodes CDR1 SNHLY and CDR2 FYNNEI. Trimming left V 6 bases short and J 2 bases short, with 8 bases between. The CDR3 region has the DNA TGTGCCAGCAGGATGGACCGCAATCAGCCCCAGCATTTT. This translates into CASRMDRNQPQHF.

In this sample, this clonotype turned up many times. This rearrangement joins TRBV4-1 to TRBJ1-4, with a possible D match to TRBD1 (6 bases). CDR1 MGHRA and CDR2 YSYEKL come from the germline V gene. Deletions cut 2 bases from V and 0 bases from J, with 13 bases between. The CDR3 has 17 residues. The CDR3: CASSQFGQKTTNEKLFF. CDR3 bases: TGCGCCAGCAGCCAATTTGGACAGAAGACAACTAATGAAAAACTGTTTTTT.

The chain joins TRBV19 to TRBJ2-2; D remains unclear. V was pared by 4 bases and J by 5 bases, with 11 bases between. Germline V gene sequence: CDR1 LNHDA, CDR2 SQIVND (reference sequence). This CDR3 is built from 14 residues. The CDR3 bases are TGTGCCAGTAGTAAGCCTTTGAGTACCGGGGAGCTGTTTTTT. It specifies CASSKPLSTGELFF.

This clonotype showed up just a few times. This chain joins TRBV9 and TRBJ2-5; 10 bases fit TRBD1. V trimming: 4 bases; J trimming: 3 bases; junction bases outside the gene matches: 6. Germline values: CDR1 SGDLS, CDR2 YYNGEE. The CDR3 sequence is 15 residues long. CDR3 coding DNA: TGTGCCAGCAGCTCCCCGGGACAGGGGAAAGAGACCCAGTACTTC. This encodes CASSSPGQGKETQYF.

This clonotype was seen only a few times. The chain employs TRBV5-1 and TRBJ2-1; D might be TRBD1 (6 bases). From germline, CDR1 is SGHRS and CDR2 YFSETQ. V was shortened by 4 bases and J by 7 bases, with 9 bases between the two germline ends. CDR3 length: 12 residues. The CDR3 spells CASSQGQNEQFF. The CDR3 region has the DNA TGCGCCAGCAGCCAAGGACAGAATGAGCAGTTCTTC.

There are many counts of this clonotype. This CDR3 is CASSFTGNYGYTF. The CDR3 DNA is TGTGCCAGCAGTTTTACTGGGAACTATGGCTACACCTTC. This rearrangement joins TRBV28 to TRBJ1-2; D is unclear. V lost 3 bases to trimming and J lost 2 bases, with 7 bases between them. Germline assignment: CDR1 MDHEN and CDR2 SYDVKM. The CDR3 is 13 residues long.